Below, 8 T cell receptor beta chains from the same sample are listed, as sequenced in a study of cytomegalovirus exposure and HLA in healthy donors. The protocol was immunoSEQ multiplex PCR, while the TCRdb copy is restricted to in-frame clones and leaves out a portion. The repertoire holds some 69,000 clones, with 96% as singletons. Sequencing was done on a sample of PBMCs. The receptors derive from a woman aged 18-29 years in good health and CMV-seropositive.

The gene calls are TRBV29-1 and TRBJ1-2, with D hard to call. V was trimmed by 4 bases and J by 2 bases, leaving 11 bases between them. CDR1 and CDR2 from the germline V gene are SQVTM and ANQGSEA. CDR3 length: 13 amino acids. The CDR3 region is CSVGKQSNYGYTF. In nucleotides, the CDR3 is TGCAGCGTTGGTAAGCAATCGAACTATGGCTACACCTTC.

This clone showed up just a few times. The J gene is TRBJ1-2, the V gene TRBV10-2; TRBD1 might be the D (5 bases). This CDR3 comprises 14 residues. With 7 bases removed from V and 3 bases from J, the gap between germline ends came to 15 bases. CDR1 WSHSY and CDR2 SAAADI come from the germline V gene. The CDR3 DNA is TGCGCCAGCACCCCCGGGGGAGCCTACTATGGCTACACCTTC. Protein product: CASTPGGAYYGYTF.

V is TRBV30 and J is TRBJ1-3; D uncertain. Germline values: CDR1 GTSNPN, CDR2 SVGIG (reference sequence). V lost 5 bases to trimming and J lost 0 bases, with 11 bases between them. This CDR3 comprises 14 residues. In nucleotides, the CDR3 is TGTGCCTGGGAGAGCTCCAACTCTGGAAACACCATATATTTT. Translation: CAWESSNSGNTIYF.

The gene calls are TRBV6-1 and TRBJ2-3; 12 positions agree with TRBD2. Unmatched junction bases numbered 8, after V lost 2 bases and J lost 2 bases. Germline CDR1 is MNHNS and CDR2 is SASEGT. The CDR3 consists of 18 residues. The DNA of the CDR3 is TGTGCCAGCAGTGAAACTCTTGGACTAGCGGGGATCACAGATACGCAGTATTTT. Translation gives CASSETLGLAGITDTQYF.

The J gene is TRBJ2-7, the V gene TRBV15; possible D gene TRBD1, 5 bases. This CDR3 has 15 residues. CDR1 is LNHNV and CDR2 is YYDKDF in the germline V gene (reference sequence). Deletions cut 3 bases from V and 1 base from J, with 13 bases between. The DNA of the CDR3 is TGTGCCACCAGCAGCGGCAGGGAATCGTCCTACGAGCAGTACTTC. This encodes CATSSGRESSYEQYF.

For the CDR3, the DNA is TGTGCCAGCAGTGAACGAGTCAATGACAGGGGACCCTACGAGCAGTACTTC. It specifies CASSERVNDRGPYEQYF. The V call is TRBV2, the J call TRBJ2-7; 8 bases match TRBD1. J was trimmed by 2 bases and V by 2 bases; bases with no gene match: 11. Germline assignment: CDR1 SNHLY and CDR2 FYNNEI. This CDR3 has 17 amino acids.

This clone came up once. The chain recombines TRBV19 with TRBJ2-1; 7 bases are a match to TRBD2. V dropped 3 bases and J dropped 1; count of bases not matched to a gene: 3. Per the germline V gene, CDR1 is LNHDA and CDR2 is SQIVND (reference sequence). The CDR3 totals 15 residues. In nucleotides, the CDR3 is TGTGCCAGTAGTATTGCGGGAGTTTCCTACAATGAGCAGTTCTTC. Its translation is CASSIAGVSYNEQFF.

The chain carries TRBV28 and TRBJ2-7, with TRBD2 as a possible D gene (6 bases). V was trimmed by 3 bases and J by 4 bases, leaving 16 bases between them. This CDR3 region has 15 residues. CDR1 and CDR2 from the germline V gene are MDHEN and SYDVKM. CDR3 coding DNA: TGTGCCAGCAGTTTTGAACGGGAGATTGGGTACGAGCAGTACTTC. This codes for CASSFEREIGYEQYF.